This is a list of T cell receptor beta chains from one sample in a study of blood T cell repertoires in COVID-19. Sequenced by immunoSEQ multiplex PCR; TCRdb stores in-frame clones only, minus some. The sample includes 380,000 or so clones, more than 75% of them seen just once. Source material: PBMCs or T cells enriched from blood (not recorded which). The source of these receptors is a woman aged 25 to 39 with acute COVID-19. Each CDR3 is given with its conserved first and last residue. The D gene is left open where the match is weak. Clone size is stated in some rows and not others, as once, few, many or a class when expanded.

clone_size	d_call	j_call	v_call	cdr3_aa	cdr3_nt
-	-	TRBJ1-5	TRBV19	CASSARWRQNNQPQHF	TGTGCCAGTAGCGCCCGATGGCGGCAGAACAATCAGCCCCAGCATTTT
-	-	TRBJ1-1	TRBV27	CASSLSLGQRGTTEAFF	TGTGCCAGCAGTTTATCGTTGGGGCAAAGGGGTACCACTGAAGCTTTCTTT
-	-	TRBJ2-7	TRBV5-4	CASSLMQGVSYEQYF	TGTGCCAGCAGCTTGATGCAGGGTGTCTCCTACGAGCAGTACTTC
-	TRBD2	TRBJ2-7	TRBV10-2	CASSEFGTSFDEQYF	TGCGCCAGCAGTGAATTTGGGACTAGCTTTGACGAGCAGTACTTC
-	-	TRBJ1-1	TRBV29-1	CSVDGPGLRNTEAFF	TGCAGCGTTGACGGCCCGGGACTCCGGAACACTGAAGCTTTCTTT
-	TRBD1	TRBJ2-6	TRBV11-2	CASSLARDRVGSGANVLTF	TGTGCCAGCAGCTTAGCGAGGGACAGGGTTGGGTCTGGGGCCAACGTCCTGACTTTC
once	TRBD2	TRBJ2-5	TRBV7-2	CASSGTSGGAYETQYF	TGTGCCAGCAGCGGCACTAGCGGGGGGGCCTACGAGACCCAGTACTTC
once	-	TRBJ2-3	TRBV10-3	CAINPGSTDTQYF	TGTGCCATCAACCCAGGGTCCACAGATACGCAGTATTTT
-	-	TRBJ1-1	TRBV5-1	CASSLLQGHTEAFF	TGCGCCAGCAGCTTGTTACAGGGCCACACTGAAGCTTTCTTT
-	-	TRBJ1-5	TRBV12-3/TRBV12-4	CASSFGGHQPQHF	TGTGCCAGCAGTTTCGGGGGACATCAGCCCCAGCATTTT
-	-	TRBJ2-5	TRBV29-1	CSVEGQGYEAQYF	TGCAGCGTTGAAGGGCAGGGATACGAGGCCCAGTACTTC
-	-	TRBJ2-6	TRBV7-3	CASSSTASGANVLTF	TGTGCCAGCAGCTCGACAGCTTCAGGGGCCAACGTCCTGACTTTC
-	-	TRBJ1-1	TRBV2	CASSDRVGNTEAFF	TGTGCCAGCAGTGACAGGGTAGGGAACACTGAAGCTTTCTTT
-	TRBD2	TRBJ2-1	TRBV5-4	CASSIAGGYNEQFF	TGTGCCAGCAGCATAGCGGGGGGGTACAATGAGCAGTTCTTC
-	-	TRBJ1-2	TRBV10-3	CAISGRTPVGTGYTF	TGTGCCATCAGTGGCAGGACCCCTGTAGGGACAGGCTACACCTTC
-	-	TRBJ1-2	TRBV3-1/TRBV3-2	CASSFAPLADYGYTF	TGTGCCAGCAGCTTTGCCCCCTTGGCCGACTATGGCTACACCTTC
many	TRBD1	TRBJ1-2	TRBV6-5	CASSSRDRVDYGYTF	TGTGCCAGCAGTTCTAGGGACAGGGTGGACTATGGCTACACCTTC
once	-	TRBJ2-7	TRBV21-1	CASKEGLALPRGSYEQYF	TGTGCCAGCAAAGAGGGACTAGCGCTGCCCCGGGGAAGCTACGAGCAGTACTTC
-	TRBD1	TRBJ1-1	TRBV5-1	CASSNTGTGANTEAFF	TGCGCCAGCAGCAATACCGGGACAGGAGCGAACACTGAAGCTTTCTTT
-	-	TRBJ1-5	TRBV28	CASKRDRNSNQPQHF	TGTGCCAGCAAAAGAGACAGAAATAGCAATCAGCCCCAGCATTTT
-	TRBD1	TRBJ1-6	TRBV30	CAWNEGGSNSPLHF	TGTGCCTGGAACGAAGGGGGCAGTAATTCACCCCTCCACTTT
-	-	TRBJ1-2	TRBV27	CASRWKREANYGYTF	TGTGCCAGCAGGTGGAAGAGGGAAGCTAACTATGGCTACACCTTC
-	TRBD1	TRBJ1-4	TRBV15	CATEAGQEEKLFF	TGTGCCACGGAGGCTGGACAGGAGGAAAAACTGTTTTTT
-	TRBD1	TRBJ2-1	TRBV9	CASSLGTGYNEQFF	TGTGCCAGCAGCCTAGGGACAGGGTACAATGAGCAGTTCTTC
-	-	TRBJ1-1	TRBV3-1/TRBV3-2	CASSQYSGPSSTFF	TGTGCCAGCAGCCAGTATTCAGGGCCAAGTTCAACTTTCTTT
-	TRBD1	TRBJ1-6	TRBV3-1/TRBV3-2	CASSRQGSSYNSPLHF	TGTGCCAGCAGCCGACAGGGGAGCTCCTATAATTCACCCCTCCACTTT
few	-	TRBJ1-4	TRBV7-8	CASRQVNEKLFF	TGTGCCAGCAGACAGGTTAATGAAAAACTGTTTTTT
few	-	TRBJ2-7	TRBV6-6	CASSYSPGAISGEQYF	TGTGCCAGCAGTTACTCCCCGGGAGCGATTTCGGGCGAGCAGTACTTC
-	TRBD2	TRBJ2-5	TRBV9	CASSVGTSRETQYF	TGTGCCAGCAGCGTAGGGACTAGCCGCGAGACCCAGTACTTC
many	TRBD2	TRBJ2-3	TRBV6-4	CASSETSSGGTDTQYF	TGTGCCAGCAGTGAAACGTCTAGCGGGGGGACAGATACGCAGTATTTT
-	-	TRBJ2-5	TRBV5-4	CASSLAGGDRTQYF	TGTGCCAGCAGCTTGGCCGGGGGAGATCGGACCCAGTACTTC
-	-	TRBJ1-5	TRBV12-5	CASGLVIARGLQPQHF	TGTGCTAGTGGTTTGGTAATCGCCAGGGGCCTTCAGCCCCAGCATTTT
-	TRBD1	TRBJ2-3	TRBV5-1	CASSPGGQGTDTQYF	TGCGCCAGCAGCCCAGGGGGACAGGGCACAGATACGCAGTATTTT
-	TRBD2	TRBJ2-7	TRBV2	CASSYTRGGSYEQYF	TGTGCCAGCAGTTACACGCGGGGGGGCTCATACGAGCAGTACTTC
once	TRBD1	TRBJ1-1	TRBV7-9	CASSSTGIEAFF	TGTGCCAGCAGCTCGACAGGGATTGAAGCTTTCTTT
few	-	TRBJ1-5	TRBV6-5	CASSYSGALDQPQHF	TGTGCCAGCAGTTACTCAGGGGCGCTGGACCAGCCCCAGCATTTT
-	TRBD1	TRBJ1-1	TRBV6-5	CASSYFQTGGRTEAFF	TGTGCCAGCAGTTACTTCCAGACAGGGGGCCGCACTGAAGCTTTCTTT
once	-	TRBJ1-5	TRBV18	CASSPQGLSNQPQHF	TGTGCCAGCTCACCTCAGGGTTTAAGCAATCAGCCCCAGCATTTT
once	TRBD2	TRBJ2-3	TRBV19	CASSRTSGGAGDTQYF	TGTGCCAGTAGTCGGACTAGCGGGGGGGCCGGAGATACGCAGTATTTT
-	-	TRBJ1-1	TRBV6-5	CASEWDMNTEAFF	TGTGCCAGCGAATGGGACATGAACACTGAAGCTTTCTTT
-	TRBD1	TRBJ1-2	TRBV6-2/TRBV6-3	CASSYSNPGQGNYGYTF	TGTGCCAGCAGTTACTCCAATCCGGGACAGGGTAACTATGGCTACACCTTC
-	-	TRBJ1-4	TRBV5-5	CASSKRPGATNEKLFF	TGTGCCAGCAGCAAACGACCGGGGGCAACTAATGAAAAACTGTTTTTT
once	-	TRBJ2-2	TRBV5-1	CASSLVSGELFF	TGCGCCAGCAGCTTGGTATCCGGGGAGCTGTTTTTT
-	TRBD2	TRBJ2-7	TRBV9	CASSSRPTSGGPYYEQYF	TGTGCCAGCAGCTCCCGGCCCACTAGCGGGGGGCCCTACTACGAGCAGTACTTC